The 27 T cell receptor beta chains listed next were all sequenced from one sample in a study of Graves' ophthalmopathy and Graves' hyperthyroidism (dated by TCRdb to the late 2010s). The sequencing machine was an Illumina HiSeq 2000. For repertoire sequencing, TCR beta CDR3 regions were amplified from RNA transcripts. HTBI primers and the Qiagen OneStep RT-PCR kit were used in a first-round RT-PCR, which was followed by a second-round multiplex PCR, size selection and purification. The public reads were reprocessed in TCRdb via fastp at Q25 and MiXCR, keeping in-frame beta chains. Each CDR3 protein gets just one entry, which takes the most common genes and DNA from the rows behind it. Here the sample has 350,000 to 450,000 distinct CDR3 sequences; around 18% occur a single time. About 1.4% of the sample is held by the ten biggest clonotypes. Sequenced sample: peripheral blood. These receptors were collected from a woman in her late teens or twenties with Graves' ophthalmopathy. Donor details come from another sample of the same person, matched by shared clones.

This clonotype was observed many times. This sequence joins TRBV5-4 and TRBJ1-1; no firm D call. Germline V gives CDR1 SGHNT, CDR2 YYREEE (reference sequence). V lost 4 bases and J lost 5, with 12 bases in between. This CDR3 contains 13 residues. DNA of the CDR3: TGTGCCAGCAGCCCCTTTGGTAGGACTGAAGCTTTCTTT. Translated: CASSPFGRTEAFF.

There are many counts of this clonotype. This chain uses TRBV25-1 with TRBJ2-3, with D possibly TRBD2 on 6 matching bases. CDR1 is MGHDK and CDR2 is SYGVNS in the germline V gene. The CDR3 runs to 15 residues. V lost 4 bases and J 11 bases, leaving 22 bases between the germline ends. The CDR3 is CASSGGTGVNLEQYF. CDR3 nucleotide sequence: TGTGCCAGCAGTGGAGGAACGGGGGTGAATTTAGAGCAGTATTTT.

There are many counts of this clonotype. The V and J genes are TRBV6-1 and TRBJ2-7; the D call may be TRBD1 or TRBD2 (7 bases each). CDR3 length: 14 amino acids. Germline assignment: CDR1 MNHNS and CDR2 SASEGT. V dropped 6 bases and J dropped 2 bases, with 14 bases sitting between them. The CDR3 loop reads CASSPQGGAYEQYF. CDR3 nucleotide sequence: TGTGCCAGCAGCCCCCAGGGGGGGGCCTACGAGCAGTACTTC.

CDR3 region: CASSQSAGWAIVGEQYF. The CDR3 DNA follows: TGTGCCAGCAGCCAATCTGCCGGGTGGGCTATAGTCGGCGAGCAGTACTTC. This chain joins TRBV3-1 and TRBJ2-7; D unresolved. Germline lookup yields CDR1 LGHDT and CDR2 YNNKEL (reference sequence). Trimming pared 2 bases from V and 6 bases from J, leaving 23 bases between. The CDR3 has 17 residues.

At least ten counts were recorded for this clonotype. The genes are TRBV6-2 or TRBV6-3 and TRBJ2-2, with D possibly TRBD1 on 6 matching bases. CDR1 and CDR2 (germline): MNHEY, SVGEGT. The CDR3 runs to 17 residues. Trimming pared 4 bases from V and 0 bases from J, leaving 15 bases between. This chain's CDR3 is CASSWQTGTPNTGELFF. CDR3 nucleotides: TGTGCCAGCAGTTGGCAAACCGGGACACCGAACACCGGGGAGCTGTTTTTT.

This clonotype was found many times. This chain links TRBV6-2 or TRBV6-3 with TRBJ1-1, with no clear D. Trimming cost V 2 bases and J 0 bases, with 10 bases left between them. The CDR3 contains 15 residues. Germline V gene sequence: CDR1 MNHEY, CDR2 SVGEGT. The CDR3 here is CASSYGIPLNTEAFF. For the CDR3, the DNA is TGTGCCAGCAGTTACGGGATTCCCTTGAACACTGAAGCTTTCTTT.

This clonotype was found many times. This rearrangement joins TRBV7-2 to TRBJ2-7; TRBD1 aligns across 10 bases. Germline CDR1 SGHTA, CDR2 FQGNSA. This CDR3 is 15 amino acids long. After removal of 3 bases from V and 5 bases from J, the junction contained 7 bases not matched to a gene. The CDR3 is CASSFARDRGHEQYF. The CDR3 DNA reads TGTGCCAGCAGCTTCGCCCGGGACAGGGGCCACGAGCAGTACTTC.

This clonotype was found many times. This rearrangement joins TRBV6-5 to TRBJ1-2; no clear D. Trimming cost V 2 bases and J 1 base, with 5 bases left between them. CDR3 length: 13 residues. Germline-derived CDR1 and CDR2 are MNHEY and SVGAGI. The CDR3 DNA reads TGTGCCAGCAGTTACGGGTTTAACTATGGCTACACCTTC. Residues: CASSYGFNYGYTF.

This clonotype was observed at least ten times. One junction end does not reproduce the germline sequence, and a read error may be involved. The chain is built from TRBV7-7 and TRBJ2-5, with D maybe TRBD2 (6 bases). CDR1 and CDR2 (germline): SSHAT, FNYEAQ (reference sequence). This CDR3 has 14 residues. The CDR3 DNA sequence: TGTGCTAGCAGCGCCGACTCGCACGGGGGGACCCAGTACTTC. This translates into CASSADSHGGTQYF.

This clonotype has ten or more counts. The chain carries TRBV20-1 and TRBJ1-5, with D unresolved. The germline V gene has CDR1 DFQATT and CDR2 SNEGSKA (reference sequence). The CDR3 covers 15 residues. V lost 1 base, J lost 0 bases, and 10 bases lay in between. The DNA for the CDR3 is TGCAGTGCTAGAGGCCTCCATGATAGCAATCAGCCCCAGCATTTT. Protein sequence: CSARGLHDSNQPQHF.

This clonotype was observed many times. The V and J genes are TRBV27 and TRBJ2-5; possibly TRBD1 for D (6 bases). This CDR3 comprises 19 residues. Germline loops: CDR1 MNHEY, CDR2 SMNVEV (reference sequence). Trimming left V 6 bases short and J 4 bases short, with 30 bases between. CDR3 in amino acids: CASSSIWGQPPIKGETQYF. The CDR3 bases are TGTGCCAGCAGCAGTATTTGGGGGCAGCCACCGATAAAAGGAGAGACCCAGTACTTC.

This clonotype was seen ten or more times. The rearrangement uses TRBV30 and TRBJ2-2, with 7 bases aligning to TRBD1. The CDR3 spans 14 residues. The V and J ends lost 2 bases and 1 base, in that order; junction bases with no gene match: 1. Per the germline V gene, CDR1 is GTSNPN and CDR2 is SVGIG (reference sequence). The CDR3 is CAWSWTGNTGELFF. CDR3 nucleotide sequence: TGTGCCTGGAGTTGGACAGGGAACACCGGGGAGCTGTTTTTT. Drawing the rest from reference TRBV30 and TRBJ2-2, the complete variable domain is SQTIHQWPATLVQPVGSPLSLECTVEGTSNPNLYWYRQAAGRGLQLLFYSVGIGQISSEVPQNLSASRPQDRQFILSSKKLLLSDSGFYLCAWSWTGNTGELFFGEGSRLTVL.

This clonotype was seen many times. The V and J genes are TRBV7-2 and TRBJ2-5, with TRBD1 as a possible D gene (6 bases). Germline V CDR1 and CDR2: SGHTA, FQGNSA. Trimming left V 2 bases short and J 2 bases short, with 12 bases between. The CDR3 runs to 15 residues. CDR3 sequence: CASSLTGLGQETQYF. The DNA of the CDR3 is TGTGCCAGCAGCTTAACAGGGTTAGGGCAAGAGACCCAGTACTTC. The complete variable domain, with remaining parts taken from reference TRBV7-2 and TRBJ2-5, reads GAGVSQSPSNKVTEKGKDVELRCDPISGHTALYWYRQSLGQGLEFLIYFQGNSAPDKSGLPSDRFSAERTGGSVSTLTIQRTQQEDSAVYLCASSLTGLGQETQYFGPGTRLLVL.

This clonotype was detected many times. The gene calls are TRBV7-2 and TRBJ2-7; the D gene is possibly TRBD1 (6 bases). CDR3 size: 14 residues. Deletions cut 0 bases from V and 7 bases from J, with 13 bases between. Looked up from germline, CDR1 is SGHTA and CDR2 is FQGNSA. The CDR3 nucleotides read TGTGCCAGCAGCTTAGCGAGACAGGTCTTTGAGCAGTACTTC. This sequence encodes CASSLARQVFEQYF.

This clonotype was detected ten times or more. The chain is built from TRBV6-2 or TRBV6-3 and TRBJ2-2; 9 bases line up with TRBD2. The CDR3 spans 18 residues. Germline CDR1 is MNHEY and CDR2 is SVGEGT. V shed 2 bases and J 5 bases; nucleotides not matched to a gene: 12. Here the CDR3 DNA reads TGTGCCAGCAGTTACAGTTGGCGGGGGGGCATCGGAACCGGGGAGCTGTTTTTT. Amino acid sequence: CASSYSWRGGIGTGELFF.

CDR3 amino acids: CASSPDTFYGYTF. In DNA, the CDR3 is TGTGCCAGCAGCCCGGACACCTTCTATGGCTACACCTTC. V gene TRBV12-3 or TRBV12-4 combines with J gene TRBJ1-2; TRBD1 might be the D (5 bases). The CDR3 runs to 13 residues. V lost 6 bases, J lost 4 bases, and 12 bases lay in between.

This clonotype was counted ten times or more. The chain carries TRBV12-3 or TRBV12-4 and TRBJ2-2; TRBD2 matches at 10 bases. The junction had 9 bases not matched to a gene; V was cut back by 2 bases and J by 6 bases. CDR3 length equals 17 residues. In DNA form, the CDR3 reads TGTGCCAGCAGTTTACTCCAGCGGGGGGGCCAGTCCGGGGAGCTGTTTTTT. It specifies CASSLLQRGGQSGELFF.

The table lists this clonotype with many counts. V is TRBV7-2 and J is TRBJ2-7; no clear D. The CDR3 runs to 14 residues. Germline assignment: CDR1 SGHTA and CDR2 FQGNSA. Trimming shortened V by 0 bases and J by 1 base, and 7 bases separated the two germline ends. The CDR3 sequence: CASSLAKTSYEQYF. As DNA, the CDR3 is TGTGCCAGCAGCTTAGCAAAGACTTCCTACGAGCAGTACTTC.

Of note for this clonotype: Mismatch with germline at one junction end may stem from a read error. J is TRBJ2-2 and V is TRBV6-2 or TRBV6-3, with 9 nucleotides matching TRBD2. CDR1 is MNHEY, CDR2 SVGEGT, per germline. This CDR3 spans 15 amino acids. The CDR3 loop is CASSPSSGNAGELFF. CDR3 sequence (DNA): TGTGCCAGCAGTCCCTCTAGCGGGAACGCCGGGGAGCTGTTTTTT.

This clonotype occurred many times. Here the CDR3 DNA reads TGTGCCAGCAGCTCCGGCCCCGGGACAGGGTTCCACGAGCAGTACTTC. It yields the protein CASSSGPGTGFHEQYF. The V gene is TRBV7-2, the J gene TRBJ2-7; 9 bases line up with TRBD1. V lost 4 bases, J lost 5 bases, and 12 bases stayed unmatched. In germline, CDR1 is SGHTA, CDR2 FQGNSA. This CDR3 comprises 16 residues.

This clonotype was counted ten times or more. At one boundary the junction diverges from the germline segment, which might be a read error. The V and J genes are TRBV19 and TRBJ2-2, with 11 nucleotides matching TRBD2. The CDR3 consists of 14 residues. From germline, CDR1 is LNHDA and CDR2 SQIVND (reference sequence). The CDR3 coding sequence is TGTGCCAGTAAACTAGCGGGAGATACCGGGAAGCTGTTTTTT. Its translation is CASKLAGDTGKLFF.

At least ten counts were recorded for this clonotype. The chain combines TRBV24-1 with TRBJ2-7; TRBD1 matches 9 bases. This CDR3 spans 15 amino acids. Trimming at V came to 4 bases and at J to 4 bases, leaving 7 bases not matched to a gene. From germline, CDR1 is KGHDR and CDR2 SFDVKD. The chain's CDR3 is CATSDPGTGLYEQYF. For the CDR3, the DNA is TGTGCCACCAGTGACCCCGGGACAGGGTTATACGAGCAGTACTTC.

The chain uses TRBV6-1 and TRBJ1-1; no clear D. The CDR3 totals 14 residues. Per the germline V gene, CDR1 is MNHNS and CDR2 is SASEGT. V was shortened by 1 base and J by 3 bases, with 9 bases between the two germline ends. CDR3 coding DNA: TGTGCCAGCAGTGAAGATTATAGGGACACTGAAGCTTTCTTT. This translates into CASSEDYRDTEAFF.

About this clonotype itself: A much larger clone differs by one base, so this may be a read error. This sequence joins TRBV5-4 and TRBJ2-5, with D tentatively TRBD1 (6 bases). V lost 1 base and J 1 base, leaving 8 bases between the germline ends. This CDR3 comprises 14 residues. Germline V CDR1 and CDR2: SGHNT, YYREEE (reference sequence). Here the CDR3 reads CASSLRQAQETQYF. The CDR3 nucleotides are TGTGCCAGCAGCTTGCGACAGGCCCAAGAGACCCAGTACTTC.

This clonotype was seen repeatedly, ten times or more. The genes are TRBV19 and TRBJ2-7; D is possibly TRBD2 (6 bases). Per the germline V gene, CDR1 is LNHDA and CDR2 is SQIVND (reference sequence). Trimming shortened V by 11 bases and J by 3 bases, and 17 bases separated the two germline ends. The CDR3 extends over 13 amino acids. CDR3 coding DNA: TGTGCCGGTACCCCCGGGACTGACTACGAGCAGTACTTC. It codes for CAGTPGTDYEQYF.

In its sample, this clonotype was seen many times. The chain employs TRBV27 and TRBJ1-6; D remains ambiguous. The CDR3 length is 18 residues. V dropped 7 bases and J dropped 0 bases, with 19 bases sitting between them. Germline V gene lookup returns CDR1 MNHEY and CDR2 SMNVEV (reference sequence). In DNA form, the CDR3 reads TGTGCCAGCATGGTACTGGGCGCCAGCAGCTCCTATAATTCACCCCTCCACTTT. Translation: CASMVLGASSSYNSPLHF.

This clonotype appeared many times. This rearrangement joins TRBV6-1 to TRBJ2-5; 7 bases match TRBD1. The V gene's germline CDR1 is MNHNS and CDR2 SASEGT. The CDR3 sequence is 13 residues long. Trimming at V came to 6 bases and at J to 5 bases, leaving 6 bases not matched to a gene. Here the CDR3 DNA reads TGTGCCAGCAGCCACAGGGGAGTGGAGACCCAGTACTTC. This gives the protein CASSHRGVETQYF.